A single sample is the source of the 15 T cell receptor beta chains below, sequenced in a study of blood T cell repertoires in COVID-19. Some clones are missing from TCRdb's copy, which holds only in-frame ones; the method was immunoSEQ multiplex PCR. The sample contains under 95,000 clones, roughly 83% of which appear only once. What was sequenced was peripheral blood. The receptors originated from a human donor in a cohort sampled during active COVID-19.

V is TRBV6-5 and J is TRBJ1-2; 7 bases are a match to TRBD1. The CDR3 is 13 amino acids. Germline assignment: CDR1 MNHEY and CDR2 SVGAGI. The junction had 3 bases not matched to a gene; V was cut back by 6 bases and J by 2 bases. CDR3 bases: TGTGCCAGCAGGACACAGGGGAACTATGGCTACACCTTC. It yields the protein CASRTQGNYGYTF.

This chain links TRBV27 with TRBJ2-3, with a possible D match to TRBD1 (7 bases). The CDR3 is 12 residues long. V was cut by 3 bases and J by 8 bases, with 9 bases left in between. Germline CDR1 and CDR2: MNHEY and SMNVEV (reference sequence). The CDR3 loop reads CASSFQGGTQYF. DNA of the CDR3: TGTGCCAGCAGTTTTCAGGGGGGTACGCAGTATTTT.

The J gene is TRBJ1-2, the V gene TRBV5-1; a possible D gene is TRBD1 (6 bases). CDR3 length equals 14 residues. Germline V gene lookup returns CDR1 SGHRS and CDR2 YFSETQ. Trimming cost V 4 bases and J 0 bases, with 10 bases left between them. CDR3 region: CASSIDRTNYGYTF. CDR3 coding DNA: TGCGCCAGCAGCATAGACAGGACTAACTATGGCTACACCTTC.

This sequence joins TRBV4-2 and TRBJ2-3; 8 positions match TRBD2. This CDR3 comprises 16 residues. CDR1 and CDR2 (germline): LGHNA, YNFKEQ. The V and J ends lost 0 bases and 5 bases, in that order; junction bases with no gene match: 7. Here the CDR3 DNA reads TGTGCCAGCAGCCAAGAGAACGGGGGGGCTATAGATACGCAGTATTTT. This translates into CASSQENGGAIDTQYF.

V is TRBV3-1 (or the pseudogene TRBV3-2) and J is TRBJ2-7; tentative D call: TRBD1 (5 bases). This CDR3 has 13 amino acids. From germline, CDR1 is LGHDT and CDR2 YNNKEL (reference sequence). V was trimmed by 1 base and J by 6 bases, leaving 10 bases between them. CDR3 nucleotides: TGTGCCAGCAGCCAAGTTCTCAGGGCCGAGCAGTACTTC. Translated, it gives CASSQVLRAEQYF.

This chain uses TRBV7-6 with TRBJ2-7; 8 nucleotides align to TRBD1. There are 16 residues in the CDR3. Germline loops: CDR1 SGHVS, CDR2 FNYEAQ. J was trimmed by 6 bases and V by 0 bases; bases with no gene match: 10. CDR3 protein: CASSLARDRPSLEQYF. In DNA form, the CDR3 reads TGTGCCAGCAGCTTAGCTCGGGACAGGCCCTCACTCGAGCAGTACTTC.

Worth noting for this clone: Mismatch with germline at one junction end may stem from a read error. Here the CDR3 DNA reads TGTGCCAGCAGTGAAGGCACAGGGTTACTTTCAGCCCTCCACTTT. Protein product: CASSEGTGLLSALHF. The chain uses TRBV6-1 and TRBJ1-6; weak D call: TRBD1 (6 bases). This CDR3 has 15 residues. Germline V lookup: CDR1 MNHNS, CDR2 SASEGT.

The chain recombines TRBV3-1 (or the pseudogene TRBV3-2) with TRBJ1-1, with D possibly TRBD1 on 5 matching bases. Trimming shortened V by 3 bases and J by 5 bases, and 16 bases separated the two germline ends. The CDR3 has 15 residues. The germline V gene has CDR1 LGHDT and CDR2 YNNKEL (reference sequence). For the CDR3, the DNA is TGTGCCAGCAGCCATCAAATCCCCCCAGGGACTGAAGCTTTCTTT. This codes for CASSHQIPPGTEAFF.

The chain combines TRBV5-1 with TRBJ2-1, with 10 bases aligning to TRBD2. Looked up from germline, CDR1 is SGHRS and CDR2 is YFSETQ. CDR3 length equals 16 residues. J lost 3 bases, V lost 2 bases, and 5 bases had no gene match. The CDR3 DNA sequence: TGCGCCAGCAGCTTTGCGCTAGCGGGAGACTACAATGAGCAGTTCTTC. The encoded protein is CASSFALAGDYNEQFF. The entire variable domain, with the rest obtained from reference TRBV5-1 and TRBJ2-1, is as follows: KAGVTQTPRYLIKTRGQQVTLSCSPISGHRSVSWYQQTPGQGLQFLFEYFSETQRNKGNFPGRFSGRQFSNSRSEMNVSTLELGDSALYLCASSFALAGDYNEQFFGPGTRLTVL.

The chain carries TRBV5-1 and TRBJ2-1, with 12 bases lining up with TRBD2. Germline loops: CDR1 SGHRS, CDR2 YFSETQ. With V trimmed by 4 bases and J by 6 bases, 11 bases remained unmatched. This CDR3 spans 17 amino acids. The CDR3 region has the DNA TGCGCCAGCAGCGTGATGACTAGCGGGAGAAGTGGCAATGAGCAGTTCTTC. It specifies CASSVMTSGRSGNEQFF.

This clone occurred once. V usage is TRBV2 and J usage is TRBJ2-7, with 12 bases fitting TRBD2. The germline CDR1 and CDR2 sequences are SNHLY and FYNNEI. V dropped 7 bases and J dropped 2; count of bases not matched to a gene: 3. The CDR3 runs 14 residues. The CDR3 region has the DNA TGTGCCAGCAATGGACTAGCGGGGCCCTACGAGCAGTACTTC. It codes for CASNGLAGPYEQYF.

The rearrangement links TRBV6-5 to TRBJ1-3; D gene uncertain. CDR3 length: 12 amino acids. CDR1 is MNHEY and CDR2 is SVGAGI in the germline V gene. Trimming stripped 7 bases from V and 2 bases from J, with 6 bases between. CDR3 bases: TGTGCCAGCAACAGTCCTGGAAACACCATATATTTT. This gives the protein CASNSPGNTIYF.

A word on this clone: A read error may produce the germline difference seen at one junction end. In DNA form, the CDR3 reads TGTGCCAGCTCGCCACAGGGGCGGGAGACCCAGTACTTC. Protein sequence: CASSPQGRETQYF. This sequence joins TRBV18 and TRBJ2-5; TRBD1 matches at 7 bases. The CDR3 is 13 amino acids. The germline V gene encodes CDR1 KGHSH and CDR2 LQKENI.

The chain has TRBV28 and TRBJ2-7; D might be TRBD2 (6 bases). This CDR3 comprises 15 residues. Deletions cut 6 bases from V and 2 bases from J, with 17 bases between. From germline, CDR1 is MDHEN and CDR2 SYDVKM. CDR3 in amino acids: CASRSSAGTTYEQYF. The CDR3 nucleotides are TGTGCCAGCAGAAGTTCGGCGGGGACGACCTACGAGCAGTACTTC. Together with reference TRBV28 and TRBJ2-7, the CDR3 gives the full variable domain: DVKVTQSSRYLVKRTGEKVFLECVQDMDHENMFWYRQDPGLGLRLIYFSYDVKMKEKGDIPEGYSVSREKKERFSLILESASTNQTSMYLCASRSSAGTTYEQYFGPGTRLTVT.

This chain connects TRBV19 to TRBJ1-4, with D hard to call. The CDR3 consists of 15 residues. The germline CDR1 and CDR2 sequences are LNHDA and SQIVND (reference sequence). Trimming removed 4 bases at V and 5 bases at J, with 14 bases between. The CDR3 region has the DNA TGTGCCAGTAGTACATCTGGCACGATAAATGAAAAACTGTTTTTT. As protein: CASSTSGTINEKLFF.